The rows below give T cell receptor beta chains drawn from one sample of a study of T-cell memory formation after mild COVID-19. TCRdb analysed the 5' RACE reads with MiXCR anew, one entry per CDR3 protein. The table lists about 540,000 distinct CDR3 sequences, roughly 22% of them singletons, with around 12% in the top ten. The sequenced material came from PBMCs or a T cell subset sorted from them (not recorded which). These receptors all stem from an adult woman who had mild COVID-19 (a few samples of this study predate the infection). Cell type and time point are not known. The CDR3 runs from the conserved cysteine through the conserved F or W. The D gene is left open where the match is weak. Only some rows state a clone size, as once, few, many or a class for expanded clones.

abundance	v_gene	d_gene	j_gene	CDR3nt	CDR3aa
few	TRBV5-1	TRBD1	TRBJ2-3	TGCGCCAGCAGCTTCCGGACAGGGACAACAGATACGCAGTATTTT	CASSFRTGTTDTQYF
few	TRBV5-1	TRBD1	TRBJ2-2	TGCGCCAGCAGCGCTGGACAGGGTAACGGGGAGCTGTTTTTT	CASSAGQGNGELFF
NA	TRBV6-5	TRBD1	TRBJ1-1	TGTGCCAGCAGTTCCCGACAGGGGGCTGGTCCCACTGAAGCTTTCTTT	CASSSRQGAGPTEAFF
NA	TRBV20-1	NA	TRBJ2-5	TGCAGTGCCTCTTTCGGAGGTCAAGAGACCCAGTACTTC	CSASFGGQETQYF
NA	TRBV7-9	TRBD2	TRBJ2-1	TGTGCCAGCAGCTCCTTAGCGGGAAGGTTGTGGAATGAGCAGTTCTTC	CASSSLAGRLWNEQFF
few	TRBV25-1	NA	TRBJ1-1	TGTGCCAGCCGGGGGGAGGGCACTGAAGCTTTCTTT	CASRGEGTEAFF
NA	TRBV5-1	NA	TRBJ2-5	TGCGCCAGCAGCATCCCCCCAGAGACCCAGTACTTC	CASSIPPETQYF
few	TRBV19	NA	TRBJ2-6	TGTGCCAGTAGTCCTGAGGCCAACGTCCTGACTTTC	CASSPEANVLTF
few	TRBV30	NA	TRBJ2-2	TGTGCCTGGGTGACGGAGGGTACCGGGGAGCTGTTTTTT	CAWVTEGTGELFF
NA	TRBV20-1	NA	TRBJ2-1	TGCAGTGCTAGAGCTTCGGGACCCTTCAATGAGCAGTTCTTC	CSARASGPFNEQFF
NA	TRBV2	TRBD2	TRBJ2-5	TGTGCCAGCAGCATACTAGCGGGGGGAATCCAAGAGACCCAGTACTTC	CASSILAGGIQETQYF
few	TRBV18	NA	TRBJ2-2	TGTGCCAGCACCCCCCATCCGGACACCGGGGAGCTGTTTTTT	CASTPHPDTGELFF
NA	TRBV7-3	TRBD1	TRBJ1-1	TGTGCCAGCAGCCACGACAGGGAGACTGAAGCTTTCTTT	CASSHDRETEAFF
NA	TRBV12-3/TRBV12-4	NA	TRBJ2-3	TGTGCCAGCAGTTTGCCTCGCACAGATACGCAGTATTTT	CASSLPRTDTQYF
NA	TRBV9	TRBD2	TRBJ2-1	TGTGCCAGCAGCGTAGGGACTAGCGGCACCTACAATGAGCAGTTCTTC	CASSVGTSGTYNEQFF
NA	TRBV4-1	NA	TRBJ1-2	TGCGCCAGCAGCCAAGAGTGGGTCCGAAACTATGGCTACACCTTC	CASSQEWVRNYGYTF
NA	TRBV7-7	NA	TRBJ2-5	TGTGCCAGCAGCATAGCGGTACAGGAGCAAGAGACCCAGTACTTC	CASSIAVQEQETQYF
NA	TRBV6-5	NA	TRBJ2-1	TGTGCCAGCTCCCCCACGGGGGCGGGGCCCCTGGGGGAGCAGTTCTTC	CASSPTGAGPLGEQFF
NA	TRBV7-9	TRBD2	TRBJ2-5	TGTGCCAGCAGCTGGGGGACTAGCCAAGAGACCCAGTACTTC	CASSWGTSQETQYF
once	TRBV6-1	TRBD2	TRBJ2-3	TGTGCCAGCAGGCCACCGGCTAGCGGGGGATATACGCAGTATTTT	CASRPPASGGYTQYF
NA	TRBV27	NA	TRBJ2-7	TGTGCCAGCAGTTTGAGGCCGTCCTACGAGCAGTACTTC	CASSLRPSYEQYF